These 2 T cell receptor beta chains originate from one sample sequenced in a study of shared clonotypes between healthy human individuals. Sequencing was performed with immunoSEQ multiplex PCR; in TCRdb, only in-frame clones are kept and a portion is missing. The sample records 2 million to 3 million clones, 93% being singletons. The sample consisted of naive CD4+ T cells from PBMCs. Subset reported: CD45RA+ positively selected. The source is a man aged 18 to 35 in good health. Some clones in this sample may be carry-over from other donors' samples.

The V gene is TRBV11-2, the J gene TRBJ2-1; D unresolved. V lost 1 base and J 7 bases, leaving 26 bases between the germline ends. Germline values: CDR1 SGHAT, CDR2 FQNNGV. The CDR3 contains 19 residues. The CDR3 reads CASSLGSLADPPSRNEQFF. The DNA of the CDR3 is TGTGCCAGCAGCTTAGGTTCCCTTGCGGACCCGCCGTCACGGAATGAGCAGTTCTTC.

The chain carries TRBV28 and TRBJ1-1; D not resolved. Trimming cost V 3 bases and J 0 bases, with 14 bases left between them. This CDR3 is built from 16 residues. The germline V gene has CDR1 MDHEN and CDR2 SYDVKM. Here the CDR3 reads CASSLPGSPLNTEAFF. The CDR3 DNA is TGTGCCAGCAGTTTGCCCGGGTCCCCCTTGAACACTGAAGCTTTCTTT.